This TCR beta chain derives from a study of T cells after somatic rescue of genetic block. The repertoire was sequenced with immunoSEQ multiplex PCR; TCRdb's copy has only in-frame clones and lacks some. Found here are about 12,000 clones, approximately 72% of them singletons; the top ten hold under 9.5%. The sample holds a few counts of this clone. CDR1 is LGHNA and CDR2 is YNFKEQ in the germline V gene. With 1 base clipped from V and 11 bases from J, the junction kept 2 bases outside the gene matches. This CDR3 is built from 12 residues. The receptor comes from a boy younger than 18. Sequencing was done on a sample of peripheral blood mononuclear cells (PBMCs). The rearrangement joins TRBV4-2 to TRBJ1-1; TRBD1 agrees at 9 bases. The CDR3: CASSQGDRAAFF. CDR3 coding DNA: TGTGCCAGCAGCCAAGGGGACAGGGCGGCTTTCTTT.